Presented here are 4 T cell receptor beta chains from one specimen sequenced in a study of beta chain features in type 1 diabetes. What was sequenced were expressed TCRB transcripts, since all of the isolated RNA had been reverse transcribed. TCRdb keeps only in-frame clones here, not all; method: immunoSEQ multiplex PCR. Here the sample spans roughly 150,000 clones, about 8% being singletons. General study points: Type 1 diabetes patients had TCRB CDR3s that were shorter (moderately but significantly so) in all four CD4+ subsets.

No cognate antigen is known for these TCRs. Sequencing input: central memory CD4+ T cells from blood. The receptors derive from a woman between 40 and 55 years old with type 1 diabetes.

The chain recombines TRBV19 with TRBJ2-3; TRBD2 matches 12 bases. Per germline, CDR1 LNHDA and CDR2 SQIVND (reference sequence). The J segment lost 3 bases and the V segment lost 5 bases, leaving 9 bases of the junction unmatched. The CDR3 runs 17 residues. CDR3 sequence reads: CASSSHLAGGSTDTQYF. Written as DNA, the CDR3 is TGTGCCAGTAGTTCTCACCTAGCGGGGGGGAGTACAGATACGCAGTATTTT.

Turning to this clone: This may be a read error, as it is one base from a much larger clone. V usage is TRBV5-1 and J usage is TRBJ1-2, with no clear D. With 0 bases removed from V and 1 base from J, the gap between germline ends came to 4 bases. The CDR3 loop spans 13 amino acids. CDR1 SGHRS and CDR2 YFSETQ come from the germline V gene. This chain's CDR3 is CASSLDSNYGYTF. The DNA of the CDR3 is TGCGCCAGCAGCTTGGACAGTAACTATGGCTACACCTTC.

This chain uses TRBV9 with TRBJ1-4; 8 bases line up with TRBD1. The germline V gene encodes CDR1 SGDLS and CDR2 YYNGEE. V was clipped by 0 bases and J by 4 bases; unmatched bases: 11. The CDR3 runs 18 residues. The chain's CDR3 is CASSVGVGRQGNNEKLFF. The DNA for the CDR3 is TGTGCCAGCAGCGTAGGTGTAGGAAGACAGGGGAATAATGAAAAACTGTTTTTT.

Only a few counts were recorded for this clone. The V and J genes are TRBV7-2 and TRBJ2-1; 12 bases are a match to TRBD2. This CDR3 has 15 residues. J lost 8 bases, V lost 3 bases, and 5 bases had no gene match. CDR1 and CDR2 (germline): SGHTA, FQGNSA. CDR3 amino acids: CASSFLTSGSYEQFF. The CDR3 region has the DNA TGTGCCAGCAGCTTCCTGACTAGCGGGAGTTATGAGCAGTTCTTC.